These 29 T cell receptor beta chains came from one sample sequenced in a study of T cells in Graves' hyperthyroidism and ophthalmopathy. Using RNA transcripts as the source, TCR beta CDR3 regions were amplified. The HTBI primer set served for first-round RT-PCR of the TCR CDR3. A single record per CDR3 protein comes from TCRdb applying MiXCR to the multiplex PCR reads. This table has approximately 640,000 distinct CDR3 sequences, just under 45% appearing once. The sample comprised peripheral blood or thyroid tissue (not recorded which). These receptors all stem from an adult man with Graves' disease, either hyperthyroidism or ophthalmopathy (not recorded which).

This clonotype has just one count. In DNA form, the CDR3 reads TGTGCCAGCAGCCAACTCCCAGGAGGAAACACCATATATTTT. It translates to CASSQLPGGNTIYF. The rearrangement links TRBV9 to TRBJ1-3; the D is unclear. Germline CDR1 and CDR2: SGDLS and YYNGEE. This CDR3 comprises 14 residues. Trimming took off 4 bases at V and 4 bases at J, with 12 bases between the two ends.

This clonotype was seen a handful of times. The CDR3, as DNA: TGTGCCAGTAGGACCGGGACAGGTCACACCGGGGAGCTGTTTTTT. Translating it yields CASRTGTGHTGELFF. J is TRBJ2-2 and V is TRBV19, with 8 bases matching TRBD1. V dropped 6 bases and J dropped 3; count of bases not matched to a gene: 6. This CDR3 spans 15 amino acids. CDR1 is LNHDA, CDR2 SQIVND, per germline (reference sequence).

The table lists this clonotype with a few counts. This chain connects TRBV14 to TRBJ1-1; 8 bases match TRBD1. The CDR3 length is 16 residues. The J segment lost 5 bases and the V segment lost 0 bases, leaving 8 bases of the junction unmatched. Germline CDR1 SGHDN, CDR2 FVKESK. CDR3: CASSQDYGRGRTEAFF. CDR3 nucleotides: TGTGCCAGCAGCCAAGATTATGGCAGGGGGCGAACTGAAGCTTTCTTT.

As regards this clonotype: This may arise from a read error, as a much more abundant clone is one base away. The chain carries TRBV20-1 and TRBJ2-5, with 7 bases aligning to TRBD2. The CDR3 covers 16 residues. V was pared by 3 bases and J by 5 bases, with 15 bases of the junction left unmatched. The germline V gene encodes CDR1 DFQATT and CDR2 SNEGSKA (reference sequence). CDR3 loop: CSASNPLARIVETQYF. As DNA, the CDR3 is TGCAGTGCTAGTAATCCACTAGCGAGGATCGTGGAGACCCAGTACTTC.

The rearrangement joins TRBV7-9 to TRBJ2-5; D is perhaps TRBD1 (5 bases). Trimming shortened V by 5 bases and J by 2 bases, and 18 bases separated the two germline ends. CDR1 and CDR2 from the germline V gene are SEHNR and FQNEAQ (reference sequence). The CDR3 totals 16 residues. CDR3 amino acids: CASSPSGQGWQETQYF. As DNA, the CDR3 is TGTGCCAGCAGCCCTTCTGGGCAGGGTTGGCAAGAGACCCAGTACTTC.

The CDR3 protein is CASSAQRGSSGNTIYF. In DNA, the CDR3 is TGTGCCAGCAGTGCCCAGAGGGGTAGCTCTGGAAACACCATATATTTT. J is TRBJ1-3 and V is TRBV25-1; possible D gene TRBD1, 5 bases. The CDR3 consists of 16 residues. The V gene lost 4 bases and the J gene lost 0 bases, with 13 bases spanning the gap. CDR1 and CDR2 (germline): MGHDK, SYGVNS.

The chain recombines TRBV12-3 or TRBV12-4 with TRBJ1-1, with TRBD1 as a possible D gene (6 bases). There are 15 residues in the CDR3. Trimming removed 5 bases from V and 5 bases from J, with 18 bases in between. The CDR3 DNA is TGTGCCAGCAGTCCCTCACAGGGTCGAGGGACTGAAGCTTTCTTT. Its protein product is CASSPSQGRGTEAFF.

The V gene is TRBV2, the J gene TRBJ1-5; perhaps TRBD1 as D (5 bases). The V gene's germline CDR1 is SNHLY and CDR2 FYNNEI. The CDR3 totals 13 residues. V lost 6 bases and J lost 9, with 15 bases in between. The CDR3 loop is CASSGTARRPQHF. Here the CDR3 DNA reads TGTGCCAGCAGCGGGACCGCGCGGCGGCCCCAGCATTTT.

Regarding this clonotype: Compared with germline, one end of the junction differs, possibly owing to a read error. The chain joins TRBV24-1 to TRBJ2-7; 9 nucleotides match TRBD1. This CDR3 has 15 amino acids. Per the germline V gene, CDR1 is KGHDR and CDR2 is SFDVKD. The DNA for the CDR3 is TGTGCCAGCAGTCCCTACAGGACAGGGGCCGACGAGCAGTACTTC. It codes for CASSPYRTGADEQYF.

This clonotype was detected a few times. The chain links TRBV29-1 to TRBJ2-2; D remains ambiguous. The CDR3 runs 12 residues. V shed 4 bases and J shed 8 bases, with 11 bases lying between them. Germline-derived CDR1 and CDR2 are SQVTM and ANQGSEA. The CDR3 reads CSVVDETGELFF. DNA of the CDR3: TGCAGCGTTGTGGACGAAACAGGGGAGCTGTTTTTT.

On this clonotype itself: Relative to the germline gene, one junction end is altered; a read error may explain this. This chain joins TRBV2 and TRBJ2-5, with D tentatively TRBD2 (6 bases). In germline, CDR1 is SNHLY, CDR2 FYNNEI. The CDR3 has 14 amino acids. This chain's CDR3 is CAISEVPGVETQYF. CDR3 sequence (DNA): TGTGCCATCAGTGAGGTACCGGGGGTGGAGACCCAGTACTTC. The full variable domain, rest sourced from reference TRBV2 and TRBJ2-5, is EPEVTQTPSHQVTQMGQEVILRCVPISNHLYFYWYRQILGQKVEFLVSFYNNEISEKSEIFDDQFSVERPDGSNFTLKIRSTKLEDSAMYFCAISEVPGVETQYFGPGTRLLVL.

This clonotype was seen a few times. The chain couples TRBV6-5 to TRBJ1-5; 8 nucleotides line up with TRBD1. This CDR3 has 15 amino acids. Germline V gives CDR1 MNHEY, CDR2 SVGAGI. Losses at the gene ends were 7 bases for V and 0 bases for J; bases not matched to a gene: 5. In DNA, the CDR3 is TGTGCCAGCATGATGGGACAGGCTAGCAATCAGCCCCAGCATTTT. This encodes CASMMGQASNQPQHF.

The chain joins TRBV12-3 or TRBV12-4 to TRBJ1-3, with D possibly matching TRBD1 (5 bases). CDR3 size: 13 residues. Deletions cut 6 bases from V and 8 bases from J, with 14 bases between. The CDR3 protein is CASSQSPRDTIYF. The CDR3 DNA is TGTGCCAGCAGCCAGAGTCCCAGGGACACCATATATTTT.

This clonotype occurred many times. V usage is TRBV5-1 and J usage is TRBJ1-4; TRBD1 is a possible D gene (5 bases). V gave up 4 bases and J gave up 4 bases, with 8 bases separating them. Germline CDR1 and CDR2: SGHRS and YFSETQ. There are 13 residues in the CDR3. CDR3 DNA: TGCGCCAGCAGCCAGGGCGATAATGAAAAACTGTTTTTT. It translates to CASSQGDNEKLFF.

The sample holds a few counts of this clonotype. V and J are TRBV5-1 and TRBJ1-1; TRBD1 matches at 8 bases. The trim removed 0 bases at V and 2 bases at J, leaving 18 bases unmatched. This CDR3 comprises 20 residues. Germline CDR1 and CDR2: SGHRS and YFSETQ. CDR3 DNA: TGCGCCAGCAGCTTGGATTTCTTAGTTGGACAGGGCTCAGGCAACACTGAAGCTTTCTTT. Its protein is CASSLDFLVGQGSGNTEAFF. Supplemented by reference TRBV5-1 and TRBJ1-1, the full variable domain reads KAGVTQTPRYLIKTRGQQVTLSCSPISGHRSVSWYQQTPGQGLQFLFEYFSETQRNKGNFPGRFSGRQFSNSRSEMNVSTLELGDSALYLCASSLDFLVGQGSGNTEAFFGQGTRLTVV.

This clonotype was found many times. The chain couples TRBV19 to TRBJ1-5, with 7 bases matching TRBD1. The CDR3 extends over 16 amino acids. V gave up 5 bases and J gave up 0 bases; unmatched junction bases: 7. Germline CDR1 is LNHDA and CDR2 is SQIVND (reference sequence). The CDR3 here is CASSRGTDNSNQPQHF. As DNA, the CDR3 is TGTGCCAGTAGTCGGGGGACAGACAATAGCAATCAGCCCCAGCATTTT.

The DNA of the CDR3 is TGTGCCAGCAGCTACGGGACAGGGTTGCGATCAAACTATGGCTACACCTTC. This sequence encodes CASSYGTGLRSNYGYTF. This chain connects TRBV10-3 to TRBJ1-2, with TRBD1 identical over 9 bases. Germline lookup yields CDR1 ENHRY and CDR2 SYGVKD. The V gene end was trimmed by 10 bases and the J gene end by 2 bases; junction bases not matched to a gene: 17. The CDR3 totals 17 residues.

The chain joins TRBV20-1 to TRBJ1-2, with D hard to call. CDR1 is DFQATT, CDR2 SNEGSKA, per germline (reference sequence). Trimming removed 4 bases at V and 7 bases at J, with 10 bases between. This CDR3 contains 11 residues. The CDR3 region has the DNA TGCAGTGCTAATACCATCCGTGGCTACACCTTC. This sequence encodes CSANTIRGYTF.

The CDR3 loop reads CASSIDTGQPQHF. In nucleotides, the CDR3 is TGTGCCAGTAGTATAGACACGGGGCAGCCCCAGCATTTT. The genes are TRBV19 and TRBJ1-5, with no clear D. Germline CDR1 is LNHDA and CDR2 is SQIVND (reference sequence). The CDR3 contains 13 residues. V lost 0 bases to trimming and J lost 7 bases, with 7 bases between them.

On this clonotype: This clone may be a read error of a much larger clone one base away. This rearrangement joins TRBV7-9 to TRBJ2-7; no clear D gene. Germline assignment: CDR1 SEHNR and CDR2 FQNEAQ (reference sequence). The CDR3 is 13 amino acids. Trimming removed 1 base at V and 4 bases at J, with 8 bases between. The CDR3 loop reads CASSLVAVYEQYF. The DNA of the CDR3 is TGTGCCAGCAGCTTAGTGGCCGTGTACGAGCAGTACTTC.

This clonotype was seen repeatedly, ten times or more. The genes are TRBV24-1 and TRBJ2-2; D is unresolved. The V end was cut by 6 bases, the J end by 1 base, with 8 bases between. The CDR3 spans 14 residues. Germline CDR1 reads KGHDR; CDR2 reads SFDVKD. The CDR3 DNA reads as TGTGCCACCAGTCGGCAGAGGAACACCGGGGAGCTGTTTTTT. Translated: CATSRQRNTGELFF.

The genes are TRBV29-1 and TRBJ1-2; 7 positions match TRBD1. The germline V gene encodes CDR1 SQVTM and CDR2 ANQGSEA. J was trimmed by 0 bases and V by 4 bases; bases with no gene match: 8. The CDR3 extends over 15 amino acids. The CDR3: CSVGRGTDTNYGYTF. The CDR3 coding sequence is TGCAGCGTTGGCCGAGGGACAGACACTAACTATGGCTACACCTTC.

The chain employs TRBV19 and TRBJ2-2, with D perhaps TRBD1 or TRBD2 (5 bases each). The CDR3 has 13 amino acids. Trimming left V 11 bases short and J 4 bases short, with 14 bases between. Germline V gives CDR1 LNHDA, CDR2 SQIVND (reference sequence). The CDR3 nucleotides read TGTGCCTCGGTTCTTGGGGGCACCGGGGAGCTGTTTTTT. Translation gives CASVLGGTGELFF.

At least ten counts were recorded for this clonotype. The chain has TRBV7-9 and TRBJ2-5; maybe TRBD2 (6 bases). Germline V CDR1 and CDR2: SEHNR, FQNEAQ (reference sequence). Trimming cost V 1 base and J 2 bases, with 11 bases left between them. CDR3 length: 15 amino acids. The CDR3 loop is CASSLGRDPQETQYF. CDR3 nucleotide sequence: TGTGCCAGCAGCTTAGGGCGGGATCCTCAAGAGACCCAGTACTTC.

This chain connects TRBV5-1 to TRBJ1-2, with a possible D match to TRBD1 (6 bases). V was shortened by 3 bases and J by 6 bases, with 12 bases between the two germline ends. CDR1 and CDR2 from the germline V gene are SGHRS and YFSETQ. The CDR3 loop spans 13 amino acids. This CDR3 reads CASSSRQEHGYTF. Here the CDR3 DNA reads TGCGCCAGCAGCTCGCGACAGGAGCATGGCTACACCTTC.

This clonotype showed up many times. J is TRBJ1-1 and V is TRBV13, with a tentative D call TRBD1 (6 bases). Trimming took off 3 bases at V and 1 base at J, with 9 bases between the two ends. The CDR3 loop spans 14 amino acids. Germline values: CDR1 PRHDT, CDR2 FYEKMQ (reference sequence). The CDR3, as DNA: TGTGCCAGCAGCTTCGTACAGGGGAACACTGAAGCTTTCTTT. This gives the protein CASSFVQGNTEAFF.

The chain joins TRBV25-1 to TRBJ1-3; D not resolved. Germline V lookup: CDR1 MGHDK, CDR2 SYGVNS. The V and J ends lost 11 bases and 1 base respectively, with 12 bases between them. The CDR3 covers 13 residues. The CDR3 spells CAWSAPSGNTIYF. The CDR3, as DNA: TGTGCCTGGAGTGCCCCATCTGGAAACACCATATATTTT.

This clonotype was observed at least ten times. The chain couples TRBV29-1 to TRBJ1-2; 7 bases fit TRBD1. The ends lost 8 bases at V and 2 bases at J; junction bases unmatched: 8. The CDR3 is 13 amino acids. The germline V gene has CDR1 SQVTM and CDR2 ANQGSEA. As DNA, the CDR3 is TGCAGCATCGGCAAGACAGGGAACTATGGCTACACCTTC. Residues: CSIGKTGNYGYTF.

This clonotype occurred once. It may be a read error: a sequence one base away is much more abundant. The chain couples TRBV29-1 to TRBJ2-7; 11 bases line up with TRBD1. The CDR3 is 12 amino acids. Trimming at V came to 2 bases and at J to 9 bases, leaving 3 bases not matched to a gene. Germline CDR1 reads SQVTM; CDR2 reads ANQGSEA. This CDR3 reads CSVEPGQGGQYF. The CDR3 bases are TGCAGCGTTGAACCGGGACAGGGGGGGCAGTACTTC.